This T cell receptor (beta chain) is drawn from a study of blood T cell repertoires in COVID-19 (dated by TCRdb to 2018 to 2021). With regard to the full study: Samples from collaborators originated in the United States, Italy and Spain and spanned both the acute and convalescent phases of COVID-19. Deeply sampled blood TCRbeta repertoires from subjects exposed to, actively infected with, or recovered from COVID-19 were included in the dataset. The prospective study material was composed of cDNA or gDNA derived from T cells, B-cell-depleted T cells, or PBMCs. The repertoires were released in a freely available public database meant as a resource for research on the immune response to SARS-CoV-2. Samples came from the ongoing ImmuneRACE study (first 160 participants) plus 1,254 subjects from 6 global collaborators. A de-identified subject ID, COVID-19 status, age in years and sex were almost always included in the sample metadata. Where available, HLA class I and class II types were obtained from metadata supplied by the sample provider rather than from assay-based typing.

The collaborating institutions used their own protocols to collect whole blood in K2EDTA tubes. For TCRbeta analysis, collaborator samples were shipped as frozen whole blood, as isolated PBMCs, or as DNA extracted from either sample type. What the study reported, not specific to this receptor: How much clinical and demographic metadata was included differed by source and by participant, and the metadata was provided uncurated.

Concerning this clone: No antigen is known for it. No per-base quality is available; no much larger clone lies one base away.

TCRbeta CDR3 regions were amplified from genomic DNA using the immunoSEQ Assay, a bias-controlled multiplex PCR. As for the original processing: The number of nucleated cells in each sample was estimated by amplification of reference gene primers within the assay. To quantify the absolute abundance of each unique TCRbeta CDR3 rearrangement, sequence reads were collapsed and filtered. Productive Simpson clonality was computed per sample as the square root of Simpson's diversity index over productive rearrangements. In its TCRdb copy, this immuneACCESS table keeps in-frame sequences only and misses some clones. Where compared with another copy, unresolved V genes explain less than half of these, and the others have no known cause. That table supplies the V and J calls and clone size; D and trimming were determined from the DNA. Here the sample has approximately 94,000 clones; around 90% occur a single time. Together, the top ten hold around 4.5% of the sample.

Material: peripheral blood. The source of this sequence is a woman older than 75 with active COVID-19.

The CDR3 reads CASSPRDREHEQYF. The sequence in DNA is TGTGCCAGTAGTCCCCGGGACAGGGAACACGAGCAGTACTTC. The V and J segments used are TRBV19 and TRBJ2-7, with 9 bases matching TRBD1. CDR1 and CDR2, looked up from the germline V gene (reference sequence), are LNHDA and SQIVND. Measured from the cysteine to the phenylalanine, the CDR3 is 14 residues long. CDR3 DNA is the only sequence kept; it has 42 bases, read in frame from the first base. At the junction V is shortened by 5 bases and J by 5 bases; bases outside the gene matches: 7.